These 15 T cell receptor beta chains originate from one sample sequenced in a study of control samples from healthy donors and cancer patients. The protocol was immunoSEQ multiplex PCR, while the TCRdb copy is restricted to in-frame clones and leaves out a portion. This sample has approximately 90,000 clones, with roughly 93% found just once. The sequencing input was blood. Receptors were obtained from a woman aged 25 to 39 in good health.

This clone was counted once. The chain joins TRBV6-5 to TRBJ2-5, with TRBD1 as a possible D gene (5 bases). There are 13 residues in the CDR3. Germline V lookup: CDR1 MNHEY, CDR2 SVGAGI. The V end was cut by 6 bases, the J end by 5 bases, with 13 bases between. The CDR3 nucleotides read TGTGCCAGCAGAGTGGGGCCCCGGGAGACCCAGTACTTC. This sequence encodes CASRVGPRETQYF.

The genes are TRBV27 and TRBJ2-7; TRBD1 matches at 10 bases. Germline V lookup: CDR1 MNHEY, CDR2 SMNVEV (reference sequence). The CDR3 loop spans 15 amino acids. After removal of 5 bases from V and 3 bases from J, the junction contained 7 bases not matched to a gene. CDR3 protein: CASSRPGQGNYEQYF. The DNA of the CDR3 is TGTGCCAGCAGTAGACCGGGACAGGGGAACTACGAGCAGTACTTC.

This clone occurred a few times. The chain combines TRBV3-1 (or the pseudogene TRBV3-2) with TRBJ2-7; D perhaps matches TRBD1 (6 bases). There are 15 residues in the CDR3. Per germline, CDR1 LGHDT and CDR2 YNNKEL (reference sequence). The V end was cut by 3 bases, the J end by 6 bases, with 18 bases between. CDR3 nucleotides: TGTGCCAGCAGCCAGCCGGGGCCCCAAGGGGGCGAGCAGTACTTC. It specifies CASSQPGPQGGEQYF.

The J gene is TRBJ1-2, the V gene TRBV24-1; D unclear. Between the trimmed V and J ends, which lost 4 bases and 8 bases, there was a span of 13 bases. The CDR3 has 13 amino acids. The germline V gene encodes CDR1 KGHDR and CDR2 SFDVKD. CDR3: CATSDTIRGGYTF. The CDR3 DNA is TGTGCCACCAGTGACACTATCCGCGGCGGCTACACCTTC.

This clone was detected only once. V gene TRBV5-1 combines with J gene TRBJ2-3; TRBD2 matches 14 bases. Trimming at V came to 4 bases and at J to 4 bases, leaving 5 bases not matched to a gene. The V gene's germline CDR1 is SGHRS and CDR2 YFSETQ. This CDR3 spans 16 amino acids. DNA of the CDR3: TGCGCCAGCAGCCCAGGGACTAGCGGGAGTCCAGATACGCAGTATTTT. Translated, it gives CASSPGTSGSPDTQYF.

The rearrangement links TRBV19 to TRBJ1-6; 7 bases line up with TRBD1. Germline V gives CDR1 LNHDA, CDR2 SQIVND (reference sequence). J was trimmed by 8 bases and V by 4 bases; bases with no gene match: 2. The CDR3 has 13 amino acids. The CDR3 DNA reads TGTGCCAGTAGTAGGGACAGTTATTCACCCCTCCACTTT. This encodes CASSRDSYSPLHF.

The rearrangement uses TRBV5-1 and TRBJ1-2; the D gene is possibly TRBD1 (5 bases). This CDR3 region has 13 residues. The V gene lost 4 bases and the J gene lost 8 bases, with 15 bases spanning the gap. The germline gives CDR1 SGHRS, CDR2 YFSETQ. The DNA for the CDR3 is TGCGCCAGCAGCGTGGAAGGGGCCAGGGGCTACACCTTC. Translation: CASSVEGARGYTF.

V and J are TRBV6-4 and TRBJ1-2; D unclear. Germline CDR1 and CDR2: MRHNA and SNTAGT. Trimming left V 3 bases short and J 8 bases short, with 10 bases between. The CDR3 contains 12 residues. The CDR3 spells CASSDSGVGYTF. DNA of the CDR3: TGTGCCAGCAGTGATAGCGGGGTCGGCTACACCTTC.

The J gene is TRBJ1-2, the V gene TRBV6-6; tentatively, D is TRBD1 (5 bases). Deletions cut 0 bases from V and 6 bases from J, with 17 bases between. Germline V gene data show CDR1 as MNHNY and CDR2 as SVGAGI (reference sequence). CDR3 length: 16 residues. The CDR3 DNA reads TGTGCCAGCAGTTACTCCCTAGTGGGGCCTGAAGATGGCTACACCTTC. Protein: CASSYSLVGPEDGYTF.

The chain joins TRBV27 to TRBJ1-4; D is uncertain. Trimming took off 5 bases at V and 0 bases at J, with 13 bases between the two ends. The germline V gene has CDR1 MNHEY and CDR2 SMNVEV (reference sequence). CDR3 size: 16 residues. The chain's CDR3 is CASSRVRASTNEKLFF. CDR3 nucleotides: TGTGCCAGCAGTCGGGTACGGGCCTCAACTAATGAAAAACTGTTTTTT.

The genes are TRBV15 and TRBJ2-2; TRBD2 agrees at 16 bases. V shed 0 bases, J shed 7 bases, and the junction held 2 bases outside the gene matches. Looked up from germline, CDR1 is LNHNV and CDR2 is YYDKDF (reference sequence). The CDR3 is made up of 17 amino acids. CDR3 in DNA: TGTGCCACCAGCAGAGAGGGACTAGCGGGAGGGATCGGGGAGCTGTTTTTT. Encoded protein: CATSREGLAGGIGELFF.

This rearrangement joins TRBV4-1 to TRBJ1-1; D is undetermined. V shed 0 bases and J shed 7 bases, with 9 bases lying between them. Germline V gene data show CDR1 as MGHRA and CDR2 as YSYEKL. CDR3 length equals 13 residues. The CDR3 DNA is TGCGCCAGCAGCCAAGATCCCGGGTTTGAAGCTTTCTTT. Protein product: CASSQDPGFEAFF.

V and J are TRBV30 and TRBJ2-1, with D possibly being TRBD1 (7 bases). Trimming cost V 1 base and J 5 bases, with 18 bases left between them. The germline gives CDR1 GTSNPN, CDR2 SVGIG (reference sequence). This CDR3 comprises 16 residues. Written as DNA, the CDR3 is TGTGCCTGGAGTGGAGGTGGAGGGGGCGTACACAATGAGCAGTTCTTC. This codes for CAWSGGGGGVHNEQFF.

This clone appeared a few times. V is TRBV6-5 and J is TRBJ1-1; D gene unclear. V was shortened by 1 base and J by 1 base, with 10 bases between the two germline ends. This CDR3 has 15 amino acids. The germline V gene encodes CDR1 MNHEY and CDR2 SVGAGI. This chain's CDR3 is CASSYLSGRNTEAFF. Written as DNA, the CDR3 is TGTGCCAGCAGTTACTTATCGGGGAGGAACACTGAAGCTTTCTTT.

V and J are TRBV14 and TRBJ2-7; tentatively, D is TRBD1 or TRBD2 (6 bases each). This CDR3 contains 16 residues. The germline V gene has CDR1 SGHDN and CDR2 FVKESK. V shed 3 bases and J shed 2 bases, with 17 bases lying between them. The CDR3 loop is CASSQRAGGGTYEQYF. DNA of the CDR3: TGTGCCAGCAGCCAGAGGGCCGGGGGCGGAACCTACGAGCAGTACTTC.